The 18 T cell receptor beta chains given below trace back to one sample, sequenced in a study of immune evolution from preneoplasia to lung adenocarcinoma. Measured with immunoSEQ multiplex PCR; TCRdb has only the in-frame clones, and not every one. The table lists 3,500 to 4,500 clones, 65% to 80% of them singletons. Sequencing was performed on FFPE adjacent normal lung tissue. These receptors were taken from a person aged 60 to 85 with lung adenocarcinoma.

This chain links TRBV30 with TRBJ1-2, with D possibly matching TRBD1 (6 bases). The CDR3 loop spans 12 amino acids. Germline V gene sequence: CDR1 GTSNPN, CDR2 SVGIG (reference sequence). V was cut by 4 bases and J by 2 bases, with 8 bases left in between. CDR3 region: CAWTTGNYGYTF. The CDR3 nucleotides read TGTGCCTGGACCACAGGGAACTATGGCTACACCTTC.

In this sample, this clone turned up once. The J gene is TRBJ2-3, the V gene TRBV6-4; 14 bases align to TRBD2. The CDR3 totals 15 residues. CDR1 and CDR2 (germline): MRHNA, SNTAGT. The J segment lost 3 bases and the V segment lost 8 bases, leaving 4 bases of the junction unmatched. The CDR3 protein is CASARLAGGTDTQYF. CDR3 coding DNA: TGTGCCAGCGCCCGACTAGCGGGGGGGACAGATACGCAGTATTTT.

This clone was found once. This chain uses TRBV11-1 with TRBJ2-7; 7 bases match TRBD1. This CDR3 has 13 residues. The V and J ends lost 1 base and 3 bases, in that order; junction bases with no gene match: 0. From germline, CDR1 is SGHAT and CDR2 FQDESV (reference sequence). The CDR3 loop reads CASSLGTGYEQYF. CDR3 coding DNA: TGTGCCAGCAGCTTAGGGACAGGCTACGAGCAGTACTTC.

The chain carries TRBV27 and TRBJ1-6; D not certain. Germline CDR1 and CDR2: MNHEY and SMNVEV (reference sequence). This CDR3 has 13 amino acids. Trimming took 2 bases from V and 10 from J, leaving 9 bases between them. The CDR3 spells CASSLTSRSPLHF. CDR3 sequence (DNA): TGTGCCAGCAGTTTAACCTCTCGATCACCCCTCCACTTT.

This clone was recorded a few times. CDR3 in amino acids: CASSQDQASGNTIYF. Written as DNA, the CDR3 is TGTGCCAGCAGCCAAGATCAAGCCTCTGGAAACACCATATATTTT. The chain couples TRBV4-2 to TRBJ1-3; D remains unclear. Trimming shortened V by 0 bases and J by 0 bases, and 6 bases separated the two germline ends. The length of the CDR3 is 15 residues. Germline assignment: CDR1 LGHNA and CDR2 YNFKEQ.

The CDR3 sequence is CASSYVDQPQHF. The CDR3, as DNA: TGTGCCAGCAGTTACGTGGATCAGCCCCAGCATTTT. This chain uses TRBV6-6 with TRBJ1-5; no reliable D call. The V gene lost 2 bases and the J gene lost 5 bases, with 4 bases spanning the gap. This CDR3 comprises 12 residues. Germline V lookup: CDR1 MNHNY, CDR2 SVGAGI (reference sequence).

The genes are TRBV4-3 and TRBJ2-5; D assignment may be TRBD1 or TRBD2 (7 bases each). The CDR3 has 14 amino acids. V lost 4 bases, J lost 5 bases, and 14 bases lay in between. Germline CDR1 and CDR2: LGHNA and YSLEER. The CDR3 spells CASSPGGAQETQYF. In nucleotides, the CDR3 is TGCGCCAGCAGCCCAGGGGGGGCCCAGGAGACCCAGTACTTC.

V and J are TRBV6-5 and TRBJ2-5, with TRBD1 matching 10 bases. This CDR3 is 15 amino acids long. Germline CDR1 is MNHEY and CDR2 is SVGAGI. V shed 7 bases, J shed 1 base, and the junction held 6 bases outside the gene matches. The CDR3 nucleotides read TGTGCCAGCAAACTGACAGGGGGCACCCAAGAGACCCAGTACTTC. Amino acid sequence: CASKLTGGTQETQYF.

The CDR3 loop is CASSSLTGTDTQYF. CDR3 in DNA: TGTGCCAGCAGCTCTTTGACAGGCACAGATACGCAGTATTTT. The chain combines TRBV7-3 with TRBJ2-3; TRBD1 is a possible D gene (5 bases). This CDR3 spans 14 amino acids. Germline V gene sequence: CDR1 SGHTA, CDR2 FQGTGA. Between the trimmed V and J ends, which lost 4 bases and 1 base, there was a span of 9 bases.

CDR3 sequence: CASSYGDNTEAFF. DNA of the CDR3: TGTGCCAGCAGTTACGGGGATAACACTGAAGCTTTCTTT. The rearrangement uses TRBV6-5 and TRBJ1-1; no firm D call. The germline V gene has CDR1 MNHEY and CDR2 SVGAGI. V lost 2 bases, J lost 2 bases, and 6 bases lay in between. The CDR3 has 13 residues.

The chain uses TRBV14 and TRBJ2-7; D gene uncertain. The CDR3 is made up of 15 amino acids. The V end was cut by 2 bases, the J end by 6 bases, with 17 bases between. Germline loops: CDR1 SGHDN, CDR2 FVKESK. For the CDR3, the DNA is TGTGCCAGCAGCCAATTAGCCTCTGGGATTAGCGAGCAGTACTTC. Its translation: CASSQLASGISEQYF.

V is TRBV6-1 and J is TRBJ1-5; D remains ambiguous. The CDR3 runs to 13 residues. Trimming left V 4 bases short and J 4 bases short, with 8 bases between. The germline CDR1 and CDR2 sequences are MNHNS and SASEGT. The CDR3 loop reads CASSVRLNQPQHF. The CDR3 coding sequence is TGTGCCAGCAGTGTGCGGTTGAATCAGCCCCAGCATTTT.

The J gene is TRBJ1-5, the V gene TRBV15; no definite D call. The V gene's germline CDR1 is LNHNV and CDR2 YYDKDF (reference sequence). The CDR3 is made up of 12 amino acids. V was clipped by 0 bases and J by 10 bases, with 7 bases between them. The CDR3, as DNA: TGTGCCACCAGCAGAGATCACCCCCCCCAGCATTTT. This sequence encodes CATSRDHPPQHF.

The chain recombines TRBV5-1 with TRBJ2-5; 12 nucleotides align to TRBD1. With 3 bases clipped from V and 2 bases from J, the junction kept 5 bases outside the gene matches. The CDR3 extends over 16 amino acids. Germline CDR1 and CDR2: SGHRS and YFSETQ. CDR3 loop: CASSSGTGGTQETQYF. The CDR3 DNA reads as TGCGCCAGCAGCTCCGGGACAGGGGGCACGCAAGAGACCCAGTACTTC.

V gene TRBV11-2 combines with J gene TRBJ1-2; TRBD1 is a possible D gene (5 bases). Germline-derived CDR1 and CDR2 are SGHAT and FQNNGV. The CDR3 contains 14 residues. V lost 0 bases and J lost 5, with 10 bases in between. The CDR3 coding sequence is TGTGCCAGCAGCTTAGACAGGGTTCGATATGGCTACACCTTC. Translation gives CASSLDRVRYGYTF.

The rearrangement uses TRBV29-1 and TRBJ2-5, with 7 bases aligning to TRBD1. After removal of 1 base from V and 2 bases from J, the junction contained 4 bases not matched to a gene. Germline values: CDR1 SQVTM, CDR2 ANQGSEA. This CDR3 has 14 amino acids. The CDR3 region has the DNA TGCAGCGTTGAAGGTAGGGGACAGCAAGAGACCCAGTACTTC. Translated, it gives CSVEGRGQQETQYF. Using reference TRBV29-1 and TRBJ2-5 for the parts outside the CDR3, the full variable domain is SAVISQKPSRDICQRGTSLTIQCQVDSQVTMMFWYRQQPGQSLTLIATANQGSEATYESGFVIDKFPISRPNLTFSTLTVSNMSPEDSSIYLCSVEGRGQQETQYFGPGTRLLVL.

The sample holds one count of this clone. The chain uses TRBV7-8 and TRBJ2-7, with TRBD2 matching over 7 bases. The J segment lost 4 bases and the V segment lost 6 bases, leaving 15 bases of the junction unmatched. CDR3 length equals 16 residues. CDR1 and CDR2 from the germline V gene are SGHVS and FQNEAQ. In DNA form, the CDR3 reads TGTGCCAGCAGACACAATCTGGGAGGGAGAAGGTACGAGCAGTACTTC. The encoded protein is CASRHNLGGRRYEQYF.

The chain has TRBV19 and TRBJ2-5, with D perhaps TRBD2 (5 bases). The J call could be wrong; TRBJ2-7 is a better fit for the DNA end. Looked up from germline, CDR1 is LNHDA and CDR2 is SQIVND (reference sequence). The CDR3 sequence is 13 residues long. The CDR3 here is CASSSTAGSEQYF. The CDR3 DNA is TGTGCCAGTAGTTCAACTGCGGGTTCCGAGCAGTACTTC.